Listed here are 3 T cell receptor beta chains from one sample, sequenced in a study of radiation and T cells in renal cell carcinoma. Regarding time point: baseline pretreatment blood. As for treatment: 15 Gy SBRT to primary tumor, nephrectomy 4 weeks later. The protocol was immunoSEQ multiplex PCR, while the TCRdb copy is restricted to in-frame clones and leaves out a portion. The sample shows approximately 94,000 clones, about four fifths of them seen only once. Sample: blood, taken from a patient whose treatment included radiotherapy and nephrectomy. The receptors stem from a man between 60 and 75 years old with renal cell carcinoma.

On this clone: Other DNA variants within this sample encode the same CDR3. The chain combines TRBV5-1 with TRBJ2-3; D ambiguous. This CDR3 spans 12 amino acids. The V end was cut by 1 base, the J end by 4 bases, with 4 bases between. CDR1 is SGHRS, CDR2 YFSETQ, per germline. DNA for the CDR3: TGCGCCAGCAGCTTGCGGTCAGATACGCAGTATTTT. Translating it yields CASSLRSDTQYF.

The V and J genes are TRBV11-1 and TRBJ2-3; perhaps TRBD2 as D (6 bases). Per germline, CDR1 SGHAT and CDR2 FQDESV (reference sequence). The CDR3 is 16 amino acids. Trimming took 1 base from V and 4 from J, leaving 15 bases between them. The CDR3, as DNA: TGTGCCAGCAGCTTAGGTCTAGCGTTAGGCGCAGATACGCAGTATTTT. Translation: CASSLGLALGADTQYF.

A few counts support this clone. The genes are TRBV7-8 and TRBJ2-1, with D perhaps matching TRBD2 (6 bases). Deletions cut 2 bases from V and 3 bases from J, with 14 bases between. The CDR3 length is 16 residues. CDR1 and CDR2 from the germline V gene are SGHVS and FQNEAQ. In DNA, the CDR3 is TGTGCCAGCAGCTTAACGACTAGACCGGACTACAATGAGCAGTTCTTC. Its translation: CASSLTTRPDYNEQFF.